This T cell receptor (beta chain) derives from a study of blood T cell repertoires in COVID-19. Study-wide context: From the United States, Italy and Spain came samples of acute and convalescent COVID-19.

V lost 0 bases and J lost 2, with 13 bases in between. The CDR3 consists of 16 residues. CDR1 is MNHNS, CDR2 SASEGT, per germline. In the original processing: Counts of nucleated cells, estimated from reference gene primer amplification, were obtained. Data came from immunoSEQ multiplex PCR; TCRdb stores just in-frame clones and leaves some out. That table supplies the V and J calls and clone size; D and trimming were determined from the DNA. The repertoire has around 200,000 clones, approximately 83% of them found once; the top ten carry approximately 4%. Material: peripheral blood. The chain couples TRBV6-1 to TRBJ1-2; a possible D gene is TRBD1 (6 bases). This TCR was recovered from a man aged 50-59 years with active or convalescent COVID-19. CDR3 in DNA: TGTGCCAGCAGTGAAGCCCTTCAGGGGCCCAACTATGGCTACACCTTC. This translates into CASSEALQGPNYGYTF.